Following are 11 T cell receptor beta chains from one sample sequenced in a study of blood T cell repertoires in COVID-19. Profiling relied on immunoSEQ multiplex PCR, and the TCRdb table lists in-frame clones only, not all of them. This table has about 240,000 clones, 82% appearing once. What was sequenced was peripheral blood. The receptors originated from a woman in her sixties or seventies with active or convalescent COVID-19.

V is TRBV3-1 (or the pseudogene TRBV3-2) and J is TRBJ1-5; D is possibly TRBD1 (5 bases). Germline V gene sequence: CDR1 LGHDT, CDR2 YNNKEL (reference sequence). With 2 bases removed from V and 5 bases from J, the gap between germline ends came to 10 bases. This CDR3 spans 14 amino acids. CDR3 protein: CASSQLTDHQPQHF. In nucleotides, the CDR3 is TGTGCCAGCAGCCAACTGACAGACCATCAGCCCCAGCATTTT.

The rearrangement joins TRBV29-1 to TRBJ1-1; the D is unclear. Trimming removed 6 bases from V and 7 bases from J, with 12 bases in between. Germline V gene lookup returns CDR1 SQVTM and CDR2 ANQGSEA. The CDR3 contains 11 residues. CDR3 DNA: TGCAGCGTAGCGGAAGAGAGTGAAGCTTTCTTT. Protein: CSVAEESEAFF.

The rearrangement uses TRBV7-7 and TRBJ2-1; 8 nucleotides align to TRBD1. The length of the CDR3 is 15 residues. Unmatched junction bases numbered 0, after V lost 1 base and J lost 1 base. Germline V gene lookup returns CDR1 SSHAT and CDR2 FNYEAQ (reference sequence). CDR3 protein: CASSLGTGSYNEQFF. The CDR3 nucleotides read TGTGCCAGCAGCTTAGGGACAGGGTCCTACAATGAGCAGTTCTTC.

The V call is TRBV18, the J call TRBJ2-5; TRBD1 is a possible D gene (6 bases). The germline CDR1 and CDR2 sequences are KGHSH and LQKENI. V was pared by 5 bases and J by 4 bases, with 11 bases between. This CDR3 is 13 amino acids long. CDR3 residues: CASSVGAPETQYF. CDR3 coding DNA: TGTGCCAGCTCAGTGGGGGCCCCAGAGACCCAGTACTTC.

This clone has just one count. The genes are TRBV19 and TRBJ2-6; perhaps TRBD1 as D (6 bases). Trimming took 0 bases from V and 2 from J, leaving 11 bases between them. The length of the CDR3 is 17 residues. Looked up from germline, CDR1 is LNHDA and CDR2 is SQIVND (reference sequence). CDR3 sequence (DNA): TGTGCCAGTAGTATAGAAACAGGGTACCCTGGGGCCAACGTCCTGACTTTC. Its protein is CASSIETGYPGANVLTF.

The V call is TRBV6-5, the J call TRBJ1-4; TRBD1 matches at 7 bases. This CDR3 is 14 amino acids long. Losses at the gene ends were 6 bases for V and 7 bases for J; bases not matched to a gene: 8. Germline V CDR1 and CDR2: MNHEY, SVGAGI. CDR3 amino acids: CASRSGTAFEKLFF. As DNA, the CDR3 is TGTGCCAGCAGGTCCGGGACAGCGTTTGAAAAACTGTTTTTT.

The chain carries TRBV6-1 and TRBJ1-1; TRBD1 aligns across 7 bases. Losses at the gene ends were 0 bases for V and 11 bases for J; bases not matched to a gene: 6. Germline V gene sequence: CDR1 MNHNS, CDR2 SASEGT. The CDR3 has 13 amino acids. The CDR3 coding sequence is TGTGCCAGCAGTGAAGCAAGGGGGCGAGGGGCTTTCTTT. It codes for CASSEARGRGAFF.

The V gene is TRBV7-9, the J gene TRBJ1-4; the D is unclear. Germline CDR1 is SEHNR and CDR2 is FQNEAQ (reference sequence). V lost 3 bases and J lost 7, with 18 bases in between. This CDR3 is built from 16 residues. For the CDR3, the DNA is TGTGCCAGCAGCTTGAACGGGGATGCCCCGGCTGAAAAACTGTTTTTT. This sequence encodes CASSLNGDAPAEKLFF.

This chain uses TRBV6-5 with TRBJ1-2; D may be TRBD1 (6 bases). Germline lookup yields CDR1 MNHEY and CDR2 SVGAGI. This CDR3 is 16 amino acids long. Trimming took off 0 bases at V and 4 bases at J, with 15 bases between the two ends. In DNA form, the CDR3 reads TGTGCCAGCAGTTACTCGGCAACAGGGAAGGCCTATGGCTACACCTTC. Its translation: CASSYSATGKAYGYTF.

A single count supports this clone. The chain uses TRBV7-9 and TRBJ2-3, with 9 nucleotides matching TRBD2. The CDR3 extends over 15 amino acids. In germline, CDR1 is SEHNR, CDR2 FQNEAQ (reference sequence). The junction had 3 bases not matched to a gene; V was cut back by 1 base and J by 4 bases. CDR3 sequence (DNA): TGTGCCAGCAGCTTAGTACGCGGGGGGGCAGATACGCAGTATTTT. Its translation: CASSLVRGGADTQYF.

J is TRBJ2-7 and V is TRBV7-9; tentatively, D is TRBD2 (6 bases). Per germline, CDR1 SEHNR and CDR2 FQNEAQ (reference sequence). V was trimmed by 5 bases and J by 2 bases, leaving 10 bases between them. This CDR3 is 13 amino acids long. Here the CDR3 DNA reads TGTGCCAGCAGCCCCGGGGGTCCCTACGAGCAGTACTTC. Residues: CASSPGGPYEQYF. Together with reference TRBV7-9 and TRBJ2-7, the CDR3 gives the full variable domain: DTGVSQNPRHKITKRGQNVTFRCDPISEHNRLYWYRQTLGQGPEFLTYFQNEAQLEKSRLLSDRFSAERPKGSFSTLEIQRTEQGDSAMYLCASSPGGPYEQYFGPGTRLTVT.